These 11 T cell receptor beta chains were sequenced from one sample in a study of identifying expanded T cells in peripheral blood (dated by TCRdb to between 2018 and 2020). Receptor libraries were prepared by the immunoSEQ multiplex PCR assay. Drawn from immuneACCESS, this table holds only the in-frame rearrangements with V and J called that TCRdb kept. Clones are partly lost; checked studies trace under half to an unresolved V gene and leave the rest unexplained. Here the sample has roughly 92,000 clones; 88% occur a single time. The ten biggest clones cover under 20% of the sample. The specimen sequenced was blood. Receptor source: a person aged 18-70 years in good health.

As regards this clone: This specimen includes other DNA sequences encoding the same CDR3. The chain joins TRBV5-1 to TRBJ2-7, with 7 bases matching TRBD2. The CDR3 is 12 amino acids. The germline CDR1 and CDR2 sequences are SGHRS and YFSETQ. J gave up 5 bases and V 5 bases, and 4 bases lay outside the gene matches. In DNA form, the CDR3 reads TGCGCCAGCAGGGGGGGGGTCCACGAGCAGTACTTC. It is translated as CASRGGVHEQYF.

The rearrangement uses TRBV4-3 and TRBJ2-7, with unresolved D. Germline loops: CDR1 LGHNA, CDR2 YSLEER. V lost 1 base and J 3 bases, leaving 7 bases between the germline ends. This CDR3 is built from 13 residues. The CDR3 sequence: CASSQVPFYEQYF. The CDR3 DNA is TGCGCCAGCAGCCAAGTCCCTTTCTACGAGCAGTACTTC.

The chain joins TRBV6-5 to TRBJ1-1; perhaps TRBD1 as D (6 bases). Germline values: CDR1 MNHEY, CDR2 SVGAGI. The CDR3 loop spans 14 amino acids. Trimming removed 0 bases from V and 4 bases from J, with 9 bases in between. The CDR3 nucleotides read TGTGCCAGCAGTTACTCGAGGGGGGGCACTGAAGCTTTCTTT. Protein: CASSYSRGGTEAFF.

The rearrangement links TRBV5-1 to TRBJ2-7; 10 bases are shared with TRBD1. The J segment lost 5 bases and the V segment lost 7 bases, leaving 6 bases of the junction unmatched. The CDR3 has 13 residues. Germline V gives CDR1 SGHRS, CDR2 YFSETQ. CDR3 residues: CASAGTGVHEQYF. CDR3 bases: TGCGCCAGCGCCGGGACAGGGGTCCACGAGCAGTACTTC.

The gene calls are TRBV9 and TRBJ2-7, with TRBD2 matching 11 bases. V was clipped by 0 bases and J by 4 bases; unmatched bases: 3. The CDR3 is made up of 15 amino acids. Looked up from germline, CDR1 is SGDLS and CDR2 is YYNGEE. The CDR3, as DNA: TGTGCCAGCAGCGTAGGAACTAGCGGGGGATACGAGCAGTACTTC. Its protein is CASSVGTSGGYEQYF. Complete variable domain (other parts from reference TRBV9 and TRBJ2-7): DSGVTQTPKHLITATGQRVTLRCSPRSGDLSVYWYQQSLDQGLQFLIQYYNGEERAKGNILERFSAQQFPDLHSELNLSSLELGDSALYFCASSVGTSGGYEQYFGPGTRLTVT.

This clone is a singleton in its sample. The chain has TRBV6-6 and TRBJ2-3; D is ambiguous. This CDR3 comprises 14 residues. CDR1 is MNHNY, CDR2 SVGAGI, per germline (reference sequence). Trimming removed 7 bases at V and 2 bases at J, with 13 bases between. CDR3: CASNDWVTTDTQYF. CDR3 sequence (DNA): TGTGCCAGCAACGACTGGGTTACCACAGATACGCAGTATTTT.

The genes are TRBV11-1 and TRBJ2-4; 13 bases are shared with TRBD2. The V and J ends lost 6 bases and 6 bases, in that order; junction bases with no gene match: 5. The CDR3 is 15 residues long. Germline CDR1 SGHAT, CDR2 FQDESV (reference sequence). The CDR3 bases are TGTGCCAGCAGTTCCCGACTAGCGGGGGGAAACATTCAGTACTTC. It translates to CASSSRLAGGNIQYF.

The chain uses TRBV6-1 and TRBJ1-3; D unresolved. CDR3 length: 16 amino acids. V was pared by 2 bases and J by 0 bases, with 11 bases between. Germline lookup yields CDR1 MNHNS and CDR2 SASEGT. The chain's CDR3 is CASSEIVSRSGNTIYF. The CDR3 DNA reads TGTGCCAGCAGTGAAATAGTCTCACGCTCTGGAAACACCATATATTTT.

The CDR3 spells CASQDSSGTDTQYF. The DNA of the CDR3 is TGTGCCAGCCAGGATTCCTCGGGAACAGATACGCAGTATTTT. V is TRBV7-2 and J is TRBJ2-3; a possible D gene is TRBD2 (5 bases). Germline V CDR1 and CDR2: SGHTA, FQGNSA. This CDR3 has 14 residues. The V end lost 8 bases, the J end lost 3 bases, and 15 bases lay between the germline ends.

This chain joins TRBV19 and TRBJ1-1; perhaps TRBD1 as D (5 bases). The germline V and J ends were trimmed by 5 bases and 1 base, with 14 bases remaining between them. The CDR3 is 15 residues long. The germline CDR1 and CDR2 sequences are LNHDA and SQIVND (reference sequence). The CDR3 DNA follows: TGTGCCAGTAGTTTAGGGGACGGATCGAACACTGAAGCTTTCTTT. Translating gives CASSLGDGSNTEAFF.

The chain links TRBV29-1 to TRBJ1-1; no firm D call. The CDR3 sequence is 15 residues long. V lost 4 bases and J 1 base, leaving 16 bases between the germline ends. Germline V gene lookup returns CDR1 SQVTM and CDR2 ANQGSEA. CDR3 in amino acids: CSVGPGYSTNTEAFF. The CDR3 coding sequence is TGCAGCGTTGGGCCCGGGTACAGTACGAACACTGAAGCTTTCTTT.